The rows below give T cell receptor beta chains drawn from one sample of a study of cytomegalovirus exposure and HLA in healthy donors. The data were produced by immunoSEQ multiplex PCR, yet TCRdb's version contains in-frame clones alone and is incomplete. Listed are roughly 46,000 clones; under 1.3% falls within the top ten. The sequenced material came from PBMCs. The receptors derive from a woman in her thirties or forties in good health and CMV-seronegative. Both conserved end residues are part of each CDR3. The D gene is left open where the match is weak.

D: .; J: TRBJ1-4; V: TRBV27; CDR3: CASRSGGAGEKLFF; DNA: TGTGCCAGCCGTTCTGGGGGGGCTGGAGAAAAACTGTTTTTT
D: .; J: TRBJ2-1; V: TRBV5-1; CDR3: CASSPLGQSSYNEQFF; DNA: TGCGCCAGCAGCCCCCTCGGACAGTCGTCCTACAATGAGCAGTTCTTC
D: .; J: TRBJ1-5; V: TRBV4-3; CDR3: CASSSLAGADQPQHF; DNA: TGCGCCAGCAGCTCCTTGGCGGGGGCTGATCAGCCCCAGCATTTT
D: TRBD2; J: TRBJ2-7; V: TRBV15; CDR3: CATSRGRLAGGYEQYF; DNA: TGTGCCACCAGCAGAGGCCGGCTAGCGGGAGGGTACGAGCAGTACTTC
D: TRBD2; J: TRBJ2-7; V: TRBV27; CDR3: CASSLAGVEYEQYF; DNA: TGTGCCAGCAGTTTAGCGGGAGTGGAGTACGAGCAGTACTTC
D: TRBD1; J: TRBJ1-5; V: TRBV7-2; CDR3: CASSSYRGDGNQPQHF; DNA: TGTGCCAGCAGCTCTTACAGGGGAGATGGCAATCAGCCCCAGCATTTT
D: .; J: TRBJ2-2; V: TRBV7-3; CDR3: CASSPGAASTGELFF; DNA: TGTGCCAGCAGCCCTGGGGCCGCTAGCACCGGGGAGCTGTTTTTT
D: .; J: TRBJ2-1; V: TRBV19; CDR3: CASSIGLLRAGSEQFF; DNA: TGTGCCAGTAGTATAGGCCTTTTGAGGGCCGGAAGCGAGCAGTTCTTC
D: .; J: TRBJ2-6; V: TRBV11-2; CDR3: CASSQTSGANVLTF; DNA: TGTGCCAGCAGCCAAACATCTGGGGCCAACGTCCTGACTTTC
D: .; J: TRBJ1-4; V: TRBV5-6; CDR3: CASSYGTSVNEKLFF; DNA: TGTGCCAGCAGTTATGGGACATCCGTCAATGAAAAACTGTTTTTT
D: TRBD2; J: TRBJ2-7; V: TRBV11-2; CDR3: CASSLGLINEQYF; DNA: TGTGCCAGCAGCTTGGGACTAATCAACGAGCAGTACTTC
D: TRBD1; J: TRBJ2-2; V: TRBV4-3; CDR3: CASSPGQGPSGELFF; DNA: TGCGCCAGCAGCCCGGGACAGGGACCGTCCGGGGAGCTGTTTTTT
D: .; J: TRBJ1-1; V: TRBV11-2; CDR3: CASSLVWGRKAEAFF; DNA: TGTGCCAGCAGCTTAGTTTGGGGGCGCAAAGCTGAAGCTTTCTTT
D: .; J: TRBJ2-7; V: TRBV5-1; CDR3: CASRSGSEVPGEQYF; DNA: TGCGCCAGCAGGTCCGGCAGCGAGGTGCCGGGCGAGCAGTACTTC
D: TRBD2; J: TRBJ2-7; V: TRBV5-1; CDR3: CASSRSGTIYEQYF; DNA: TGCGCCAGCAGTCGTAGCGGGACGATCTACGAGCAGTACTTC
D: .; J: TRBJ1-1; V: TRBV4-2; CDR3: CASSQDKRGPNTEAFF; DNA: TGTGCCAGCAGCCAAGATAAGCGGGGGCCGAACACTGAAGCTTTCTTT
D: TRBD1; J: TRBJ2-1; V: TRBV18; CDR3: CASSPRSHPGTGEQFF; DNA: TGTGCCAGCTCACCACGTTCACATCCCGGGACAGGAGAGCAGTTCTTC
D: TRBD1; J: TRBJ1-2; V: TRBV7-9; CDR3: CASSLDGTGHGYTF; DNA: TGTGCCAGCAGCTTAGATGGGACAGGGCATGGCTACACCTTC
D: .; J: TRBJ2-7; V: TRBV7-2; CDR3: CASSLVRGSSSYEQYF; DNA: TGTGCCAGCAGCTTAGTACGGGGGTCCTCTTCCTACGAGCAGTACTTC
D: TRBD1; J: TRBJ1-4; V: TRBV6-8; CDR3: CASSGVGQGGNEKLFF; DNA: TGTGCCAGCAGTGGGGTAGGACAGGGCGGGAATGAAAAACTGTTTTTT
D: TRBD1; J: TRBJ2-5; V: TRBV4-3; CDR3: CASSPMTGHQETQYF; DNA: TGCGCCAGCAGCCCAATGACAGGGCACCAAGAGACCCAGTACTTC
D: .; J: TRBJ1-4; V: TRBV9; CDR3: CASSVGGATNEKLFF; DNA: TGTGCCAGCAGCGTAGGGGGGGCAACTAATGAAAAACTGTTTTTT
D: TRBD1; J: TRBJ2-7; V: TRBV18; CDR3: CASSPNVRGRVLRIYEQYF; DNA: TGTGCCAGCTCACCAAACGTCAGGGGGCGCGTTCTACGGATCTACGAGCAGTACTTC
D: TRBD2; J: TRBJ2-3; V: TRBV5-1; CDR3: CASSLGTGLATDTQYF; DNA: TGCGCCAGCAGCTTGGGAACGGGACTAGCGACAGATACGCAGTATTTT